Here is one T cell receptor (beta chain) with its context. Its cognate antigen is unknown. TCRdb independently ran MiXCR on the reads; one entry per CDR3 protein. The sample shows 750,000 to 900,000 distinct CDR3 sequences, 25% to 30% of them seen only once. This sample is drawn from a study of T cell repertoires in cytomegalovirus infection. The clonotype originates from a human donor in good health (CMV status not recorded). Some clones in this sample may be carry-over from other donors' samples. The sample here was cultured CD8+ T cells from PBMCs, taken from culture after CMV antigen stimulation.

The CDR3 loop is CASSYSVKNLGEKLFF. The CDR3 DNA follows: TGTGCCAGCAGTTACTCGGTGAAGAACTTAGGTGAAAAACTGTTTTTT. The V call is TRBV6-6, the J call TRBJ1-4, with D uncertain. The CDR3 extends over 16 amino acids. CDR1 is MNHNY and CDR2 is SVGAGI in the germline V gene (reference sequence). V lost 0 bases to trimming and J lost 7 bases, with 15 bases between them.